This T cell receptor (beta chain) was recorded in a study of blood T cell repertoires in COVID-19 (TCRdb year 2020). Turning to the overall study: Samples covering the acute and convalescent phases of COVID-19 were provided by collaborators in the United States, Italy and Spain. The material from the prospective study consisted of cDNA or gDNA derived from T cells, B-cell-depleted T cells, or PBMCs. Subjects who had been exposed to COVID-19, were actively infected with it, or had recovered from it provided the deeply sampled blood TCRbeta repertoires that made up the dataset. The repertoires were released in a freely available public database meant as a resource for research on the immune response to SARS-CoV-2. Samples came from the ongoing ImmuneRACE study (first 160 participants) plus 1,254 subjects from 6 global collaborators. The sample metadata nearly always contained a de-identified subject ID, COVID-19 status, age in years and sex. Where HLA class I and class II types were available, the types were taken from metadata supplied by the sample provider, not from assay-based typing. General findings and caveats noted by the study authors: The amount of clinical and demographic metadata varied by source and participant and was provided uncurated.

TCRbeta CDR3 regions were amplified from genomic DNA using the immunoSEQ Assay, a bias-controlled multiplex PCR. Concerning the study's data processing: The number of nucleated cells in each sample was estimated from the amplification of reference gene primers within the assay. To quantify the absolute abundance of each unique TCRbeta CDR3 rearrangement, sequence reads were collapsed and filtered. For each sample, productive Simpson clonality was calculated as the square root of Simpson's diversity index over productive rearrangements. TCRdb re-hosts the immuneACCESS table, in-frame sequences only. Its copies lack some clones; in the studies checked, an unresolved V gene accounts for under half of them, and the cause for the rest is not known. The DNA was the basis for D and trimming; V, J and clone size are from that table. In all, the sample holds 300,000 to 400,000 clones, and approximately 86% of those were seen once. Of the sample, just over 7% is held by the ten largest clones.

The germline V gene gives CDR1 as SNHLY and CDR2 as FYNNEI. V gives up 6 bases and J gives up 2 bases, and the segment between their germline ends measures 15 bases. The CDR3 holds 15 amino acids from the cysteine to the phenylalanine. The retained sequence is limited to the CDR3, 45 bases, with the frame set at the first base. One collaborating source in Seattle enrolled patients while the patients were actively infected and followed the patients over time throughout the course of disease. Each collaborating institution followed its own protocols to collect whole blood in K2EDTA tubes. For TCRbeta analysis, collaborator samples were shipped as frozen whole blood, as isolated PBMCs, or as DNA extracted from either sample type. On this clone: Its antigen is currently not known. Per-base qualities were not stored, and no clone one base away is much larger.

Sequencing was done on a sample of peripheral blood. The sequence joins TRBV2 to TRBJ2-3; a weak D assignment points to TRBD1 (5 bases agree). This clonotype was obtained from a woman aged 55-69 years with COVID-19, enrolled during active disease. CDR3 loop: CASSRMGQNTDTQYF. The nucleotide sequence is TGTGCCAGCAGCAGAATGGGGCAGAACACAGATACGCAGTATTTT. Outside the CDR3, residues come from the reference TRBV2 and TRBJ2-3 proteins, so the full variable domain is: EPEVTQTPSHQVTQMGQEVILRCVPISNHLYFYWYRQILGQKVEFLVSFYNNEISEKSEIFDDQFSVERPDGSNFTLKIRSTKLEDSAMYFCASSRMGQNTDTQYFGPGTRLTVL.